Detailed here is one T cell receptor beta chain. What it recognizes is unknown. These data belong to a study of shared clonotypes between healthy human individuals. Whole-study context: The people who gave samples were two women and a few men aged 18 to 49. Study-wide points: Expectations were that clonotype sharing among donors would be affected by sequencing depth. Blood alone was sampled, and tissue repertoires likely differ.

Researchers divided each subset's genomic DNA evenly across several immunoSEQ plates. Measured with immunoSEQ multiplex PCR; TCRdb has only the in-frame clones, and not every one. Among 2 million to 2.5 million clones listed, approximately 96% were seen once. Germline trimming cut 0 bases from V and 6 bases from J; bases unmatched to any gene: 8. The CDR3 extends over 16 amino acids. From germline, CDR1 is MNHNS and CDR2 SASEGT. This chain connects TRBV6-1 to TRBJ2-3; 8 bases agree with TRBD1. The sequencing sample was made of naive CD4+ T cells sorted from blood. As to subset: CD45RA+ positively selected. The TCR comes from a man younger than 30 in good health. The CDR3 nucleotides are TGTGCCAGCAGTGAAGCGCTCCCAGGGGGCCGGGATACGCAGTATTTT. Its protein product is CASSEALPGGRDTQYF.